This T cell receptor beta chain derives from a study of shared clonotypes between healthy human individuals (dated by TCRdb to the early 2020s). The study in broad terms: A couple of women and a few men aged 18 to 49 years were included in the cohort. Leukapheresis yielded between about 0.9 and 10 billion PBMCs per donor. To increase sequencing depth and limit assay-specific biases, different laboratories used diverse techniques to prepare libraries and sequence TCR repertoires. For each donor, three plates each were used for CD4 naive and CD4 memory, two plates were used for CD8 naive, and one plate was used for CD8 memory. The study deeply sequenced blood TCR repertoires of about 5 healthy adults to estimate repertoire size and the extent of clonotype sharing between individuals. Paper-wide results and their limitations: Sampling was limited to blood, and TCR repertoires in tissue likely differ from TCR repertoires in blood. The genetic and exposure-history diversity represented was limited by the small number of donors. When four donors were compared, the shared fraction of clonotypes was around 4.6% for naive CD4, roughly 3.4% for naive CD8, roughly 2.5% for memory CD4, and 0.4% for memory CD8. Incomplete sequencing was indicated by rarefaction of sorted-subset datasets, despite the large sequencing depth. Pairwise subsampling led to the expectation that sequencing depth would affect the degree of clonotype sharing among donors. Estimated clonotype richness was generally larger for naive than for memory subsets. Clonotypes shared by all four sorted-subset donors showed higher generation probabilities than non-shared clonotypes.

Only one count was recorded for this clone. Its recognized antigen is unknown. Base quality data are lacking; no much larger clone is found one base away. Using the deep immunoSEQ assay, TCR CDR3 regions were amplified from genomic DNA by multiplex PCR. Genomic DNA extracted from each cell subset was distributed evenly over all wells of several immunoSEQ 96-well plates, and each plate served as one replicate. For sorted subsets, 200 ng of genomic DNA, equivalent to roughly 33,000 T cell genomes, went into each replicate PCR. Purified libraries were quantified with a Qubit 3.0 fluorometer, sized on a Bioanalyzer 2100, and re-quantified with the KAPA Library Quantification kit. Each immunoSEQ 96-well plate was sequenced on its own single-read 150-cycle Illumina NextSeq 550 flow cell. The published analysis was carried out like this. Because only junctional sequences without quality scores were contained in the immunoSEQ output, filtering matching that applied to full-length reads could not be performed. To assign V/J genes and CDR3, sequences were annotated using PyIR, a Python wrapper for IgBLAST v1.9, with IMGT germline references. Reads with weak V/J assignments (E-value above 1e-6), missing CDR3, stop codons, out-of-frame junctions, or ambiguous translated residues were removed. A V3J clonotype was defined by an identical inferred V gene, J gene, and CDR3 amino acid sequence. The percentage overlap between two repertoires was calculated by dividing the number of shared unique clonotypes by the size of the smaller repertoire. RTK rarefaction, the Chao1 estimator, and Recon v2.1 estimates of unobserved clonotypes were used to assess repertoire richness. For all TCRbeta clonotypes obtained by the gDNA method from a few donors, generation probabilities were computed with OLGA. The immuneACCESS repertoire file appears here via TCRdb, limited to in-frame rearrangements. These files lack a portion of the clones; in checked studies, under half of the deficit traces to unresolved V genes, and the cause of the others is not known. The V and J calls and the clone size are those of that table, but D and trimming were determined from the DNA. The sample profile shows approximately 2,300,000 clones; roughly 90% of them were found once. Of the sample, 0.3% to 0.4% is held by the ten largest clones.

The donors were healthy, HIV-negative adults who had no recently reported acute infections or vaccinations. Only Caucasian adults living in Nashville, Tennessee, USA were represented among the donors. CD4+ T cells were enriched by magnetic negative selection, after which naive cells were positively selected on CD45RA and the negative fraction was taken as the memory subset. Blood was collected by leukapheresis, and PBMCs were isolated by Ficoll-Histopaque density gradient centrifugation and then cryopreserved in liquid nitrogen vapor phase. Analytical flow cytometry was used to check the purity and quantity of each magnetically sorted T cell population. From each sorted fraction, genomic DNA was isolated and quantified by UV absorbance on a Nanodrop 2000c. Counted from cysteine to phenylalanine, this CDR3 has 17 amino acids. The read is trimmed to its CDR3 DNA, 51 bases read in frame from base 1. V loses 3 bases at its end and J loses 3 bases; junction bases beyond the gene matches: 5. CDR1 and CDR2 (SGHRS, YFSETQ) derive from the germline V gene.

This sequence was found in a man between 18 and 29 years old in good health. Some clones in this sample may be carry-over from other donors' samples. The rearrangement joined TRBV5-1 to TRBJ2-3; 15 bases in the middle match TRBD2. What was sequenced was naive CD4+ T cells from PBMCs. The meaning of the sample's cell subset or site label: CD45RA+ positively selected. The DNA sequence follows: TGCGCCAGCAGCTCGGGACTAGCGGGAGGTATGACAGATACGCAGTATTTT. The translation is CASSSGLAGGMTDTQYF.